This T cell receptor (beta chain) is from a study of control samples from healthy donors and cancer patients (TCRdb year 2020). Concerning this clone: Its antigen is not yet known. No base qualities exist here, and no much larger clone lies one base off it.

For CDR1 and CDR2, the germline V gene lists SGHAT and FQNNGV. Inclusive of the bounding cysteine and phenylalanine, the CDR3 is 15 residues long. Only the CDR3 DNA is retained, 45 bases long and in frame from the first base. V and J are trimmed by 5 bases and 1 base, and the gene matches miss 6 bases of the junction. Library prep was done by the immunoSEQ multiplex PCR assay. This immuneACCESS table, as held by TCRdb, lists in-frame sequences with V and J called but not all clones. Of the missing ones, under half trace to an unresolved V gene in checked studies; the others have no known cause. This sample holds 150,000 to 200,000 clones; about nine tenths were observed only once. The ten largest clonotypes hold over 1.2% of the sample.

The chain employs TRBV11-2 and TRBJ2-5, with 8 bases matching TRBD2. What was sequenced was blood. This sequence originates from a woman younger than 45 in good health. The DNA sequence is given as TGTGCCAGCAGCCCACCCCTAGCGGGCCAAGAGACCCAGTACTTC. It encodes CASSPPLAGQETQYF.